One and the same sample provided the 22 T cell receptor beta chains below, sequenced in a study of cytomegalovirus exposure and HLA in healthy donors. It was with 60 Vbeta and 13 Jbeta primers that the PCR ran. Repertoires were generated with immunoSEQ multiplex PCR, while TCRdb's copy carries only in-frame clones and drops some. The sample yields hundreds of thousands of clones, about three quarters seen once. Sample: PBMCs. These receptors all come from a male donor in good health and CMV-seronegative.

The chain uses TRBV9 and TRBJ2-3; 14 bases match TRBD2. The V gene's germline CDR1 is SGDLS and CDR2 YYNGEE. The junction had 9 bases not matched to a gene; V was cut back by 4 bases and J by 2 bases. The CDR3 totals 18 residues. This CDR3 is CASSIGTSGRWDTDTQYF. In nucleotides, the CDR3 is TGTGCCAGCAGCATTGGGACTAGCGGGAGATGGGACACAGATACGCAGTATTTT.

The chain links TRBV19 to TRBJ2-2; 8 nucleotides agree with TRBD2. The CDR3 runs 13 residues. Germline CDR1 is LNHDA and CDR2 is SQIVND (reference sequence). Trimming cost V 6 bases and J 7 bases; bases outside gene matches: 4. CDR3 nucleotides: TGTGCCAGTAGCGTCGGGACTAGCGGGGAGCTGTTTTTT. Amino acids: CASSVGTSGELFF.

This clone was counted a single time. The rearrangement uses TRBV5-1 and TRBJ2-3, with a possible D match to TRBD2 (5 bases). The CDR3 covers 13 residues. Between the trimmed V and J ends, which lost 0 bases and 6 bases, there was a span of 8 bases. CDR1 and CDR2 from the germline V gene are SGHRS and YFSETQ. CDR3 protein: CASSLGRRDTQYF. The CDR3 nucleotides are TGCGCCAGCAGCTTGGGGAGGCGCGATACGCAGTATTTT. The full variable domain, in which reference TRBV5-1 and TRBJ2-3 provide the parts outside the CDR3, is KAGVTQTPRYLIKTRGQQVTLSCSPISGHRSVSWYQQTPGQGLQFLFEYFSETQRNKGNFPGRFSGRQFSNSRSEMNVSTLELGDSALYLCASSLGRRDTQYFGPGTRLTVL.

As DNA, the CDR3 is TGTGCCAGCAGCTTAGGGGGGGTGAACACTGAAGCTTTCTTT. It codes for CASSLGGVNTEAFF. J is TRBJ1-1 and V is TRBV7-9; TRBD1 is a possible D gene (5 bases). V shed 1 base and J shed 0 bases, with 6 bases lying between them. The CDR3 sequence is 14 residues long. CDR1 and CDR2 from the germline V gene are SEHNR and FQNEAQ (reference sequence).

V usage is TRBV19 and J usage is TRBJ1-4, with 10 nucleotides matching TRBD1. The germline CDR1 and CDR2 sequences are LNHDA and SQIVND (reference sequence). J was trimmed by 10 bases and V by 8 bases; bases with no gene match: 7. The CDR3 extends over 13 amino acids. CDR3 DNA: TGTGCCAGTTACGACAGGGGGCTCACAAAACTGTTTTTT. Amino acid sequence: CASYDRGLTKLFF.

There are a few counts of this clone. The V call is TRBV28, the J call TRBJ1-5, with 11 bases that match TRBD1. The CDR3 sequence is 14 residues long. The V gene's germline CDR1 is MDHEN and CDR2 SYDVKM. V trimming: 5 bases; J trimming: 7 bases; junction bases outside the gene matches: 4. The CDR3 region has the DNA TGTGCCAGCAGTAGGACAGGGGGCTGGCAGCCCCAGCATTTT. Translated: CASSRTGGWQPQHF.

The gene calls are TRBV28 and TRBJ1-2; 8 nucleotides match TRBD1. Germline V gives CDR1 MDHEN, CDR2 SYDVKM. V dropped 2 bases and J dropped 8; count of bases not matched to a gene: 7. The CDR3 is made up of 14 amino acids. The CDR3 region is CASSLPRGQQGYTF. The CDR3 DNA reads TGTGCCAGCAGTTTACCCAGGGGGCAGCAAGGCTACACCTTC.

The V call is TRBV11-1, the J call TRBJ1-1; 7 nucleotides match TRBD1. The CDR3 is 16 residues long. The ends lost 2 bases at V and 1 base at J; junction bases unmatched: 7. The germline CDR1 and CDR2 sequences are SGHAT and FQDESV (reference sequence). Written as DNA, the CDR3 is TGTGCCAGCAGCTTACTTCCGGGACAGCCGAACACTGAAGCTTTCTTT. Translating gives CASSLLPGQPNTEAFF.

The chain joins TRBV19 to TRBJ2-1; the match to TRBD2 covers 9 bases. V shed 3 bases, J shed 4 bases, and the junction held 4 bases outside the gene matches. The CDR3 extends over 15 amino acids. Germline lookup yields CDR1 LNHDA and CDR2 SQIVND (reference sequence). The CDR3 DNA reads TGTGCCAGTAGTATCAGCGGGGGGATGTACAATGAGCAGTTCTTC. Amino acid sequence: CASSISGGMYNEQFF.

This clone was seen more than once but under ten times. This chain joins TRBV19 and TRBJ2-7; 9 positions agree with TRBD2. The CDR3 has 17 residues. Per germline, CDR1 LNHDA and CDR2 SQIVND (reference sequence). Unmatched junction bases numbered 10, after V lost 1 base and J lost 3 bases. CDR3 bases: TGTGCCAGTAGTATAGCCCACGCTAGCGGGATCGTCTACGAGCAGTACTTC. Translated, it gives CASSIAHASGIVYEQYF.

This clone was counted once. The chain carries TRBV30 and TRBJ2-7; no definite D call. From germline, CDR1 is GTSNPN and CDR2 SVGIG (reference sequence). The CDR3 sequence is 13 residues long. The V end lost 0 bases, the J end lost 3 bases, and 9 bases lay between the germline ends. CDR3 protein: CAWSVLDGYEQYF. DNA for the CDR3: TGTGCCTGGAGTGTTCTAGATGGCTACGAGCAGTACTTC.

This clone has only a few counts. This chain joins TRBV18 and TRBJ2-7; the match to TRBD2 covers 7 bases. Per germline, CDR1 KGHSH and CDR2 LQKENI. The CDR3 length is 12 residues. Trimming took 2 bases from V and 5 from J; bases not matched to a gene: 0. CDR3 bases: TGTGCCAGCTCACCAAGCGGGAACGAGCAGTACTTC. It translates to CASSPSGNEQYF.

V gene TRBV7-2 combines with J gene TRBJ2-7, with D possibly being TRBD2 (5 bases). The CDR3 loop spans 13 amino acids. The germline CDR1 and CDR2 sequences are SGHTA and FQGNSA. V lost 5 bases to trimming and J lost 6 bases, with 14 bases between them. Here the CDR3 DNA reads TGTGCCAGCAGCCACAACTTAGCGTCCGAGCAGTACTTC. Protein product: CASSHNLASEQYF.

The CDR3: CASSSFVRGVQREKLFF. For the CDR3, the DNA is TGTGCCAGCAGCTCCTTTGTCCGGGGAGTCCAGAGGGAAAAACTGTTTTTT. The chain joins TRBV5-8 to TRBJ1-4; D not certain. V shed 3 bases and J shed 8 bases, with 23 bases lying between them. This CDR3 contains 17 residues. CDR1 and CDR2 from the germline V gene are SGHTS and YDEGEE.

The V gene is TRBV9, the J gene TRBJ2-1; TRBD2 aligns across 11 bases. Germline lookup yields CDR1 SGDLS and CDR2 YYNGEE. V dropped 0 bases and J dropped 1; count of bases not matched to a gene: 6. This CDR3 is 18 amino acids long. The CDR3 nucleotides read TGTGCCAGCAGCGTAGATAGCGGGAGGGCCCCGTCCTACAATGAGCAGTTCTTC. It codes for CASSVDSGRAPSYNEQFF.

The V gene is TRBV7-8, the J gene TRBJ2-7; a weak D match, TRBD2 (5 bases). V lost 1 base and J 2 bases, leaving 6 bases between the germline ends. This CDR3 spans 13 amino acids. In germline, CDR1 is SGHVS, CDR2 FQNEAQ. The CDR3 region has the DNA TGTGCCAGCAGCTTAGGGGAGACCTACGAGCAGTACTTC. This codes for CASSLGETYEQYF.

The J gene is TRBJ1-1, the V gene TRBV10-3, with D unresolved. Germline lookup yields CDR1 ENHRY and CDR2 SYGVKD. CDR3 length: 12 residues. Trimming pared 6 bases from V and 1 base from J, leaving 6 bases between. The CDR3 DNA is TGTGCCATCAGGACATCGAACACTGAAGCTTTCTTT. It codes for CAIRTSNTEAFF.

This chain connects TRBV10-3 to TRBJ2-7; 11 bases match TRBD2. CDR1 ENHRY and CDR2 SYGVKD come from the germline V gene. The CDR3 spans 14 residues. CDR3 in amino acids: CATLTSGNRYEQYF. CDR3 bases: TGTGCGACCCTGACTAGCGGGAATCGCTACGAGCAGTACTTC.

This clone occurred a few times. This chain links TRBV4-3 with TRBJ2-5, with TRBD2 matching 8 bases. The CDR3 is 15 amino acids. V trimming: 2 bases; J trimming: 2 bases; junction bases outside the gene matches: 4. CDR1 is LGHNA, CDR2 YSLEER, per germline. The CDR3 loop reads CASSQITSGQETQYF. Written as DNA, the CDR3 is TGCGCCAGCAGCCAAATCACTAGCGGACAAGAGACCCAGTACTTC.

The chain combines TRBV28 with TRBJ2-5; tentatively, D is TRBD1 (6 bases). Germline values: CDR1 MDHEN, CDR2 SYDVKM. V was pared by 2 bases and J by 4 bases, with 14 bases between. This CDR3 region has 15 residues. CDR3 in amino acids: CASSLNSGAPETQYF. CDR3 DNA: TGTGCCAGCAGTTTAAATTCAGGGGCCCCAGAGACCCAGTACTTC.

The V and J genes are TRBV11-1 and TRBJ2-5; a possible D gene is TRBD1 (6 bases). In germline, CDR1 is SGHAT, CDR2 FQDESV (reference sequence). The V gene lost 5 bases and the J gene lost 0 bases, with 19 bases spanning the gap. The CDR3 spans 17 residues. The CDR3 spells CASSPSQGFGYQETQYF. DNA for the CDR3: TGTGCCAGCAGCCCGTCACAGGGTTTTGGGTACCAAGAGACCCAGTACTTC.

This clone was observed a few times. The chain recombines TRBV7-3 with TRBJ2-1; 8 positions agree with TRBD2. Germline V CDR1 and CDR2: SGHTA, FQGTGA. The CDR3 contains 16 residues. V trimming: 1 base; J trimming: 1 base; junction bases outside the gene matches: 3. The DNA of the CDR3 is TGTGCCAGCAGCTTAATTGCGGGGGGTTCCTACAATGAGCAGTTCTTC. Its protein product is CASSLIAGGSYNEQFF.